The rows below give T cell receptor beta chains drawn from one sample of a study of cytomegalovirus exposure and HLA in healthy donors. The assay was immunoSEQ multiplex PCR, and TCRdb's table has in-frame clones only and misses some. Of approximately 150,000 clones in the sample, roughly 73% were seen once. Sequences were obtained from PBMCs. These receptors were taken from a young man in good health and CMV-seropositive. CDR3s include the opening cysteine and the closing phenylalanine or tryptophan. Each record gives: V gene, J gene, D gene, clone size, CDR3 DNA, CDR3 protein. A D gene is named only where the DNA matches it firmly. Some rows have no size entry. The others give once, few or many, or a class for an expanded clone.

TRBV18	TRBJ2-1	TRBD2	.	TGTGCCAGCTCACCCTCAGCCTTAGCGGGAGGGTACAATGAGCAGTTCTTC	CASSPSALAGGYNEQFF
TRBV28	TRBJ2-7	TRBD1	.	TGTGCCAGCAGTTTAAGGGACAGGGACGAGCAGTACTTC	CASSLRDRDEQYF
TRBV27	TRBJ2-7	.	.	TGTGCCAGCAGCCCTACCGACGGAGAGGTATCGTACGAGCAGTACTTC	CASSPTDGEVSYEQYF
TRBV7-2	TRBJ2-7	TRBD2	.	TGTGCCAGCAGCTTGGCTAGCGGGAGGGCTAACTACGAGCAGTACTTC	CASSLASGRANYEQYF
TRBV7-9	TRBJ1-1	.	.	TGTGCCAGCAGCTCCAATTTGAACACTGAAGCTTTCTTT	CASSSNLNTEAFF
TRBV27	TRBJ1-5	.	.	TGTGCCAGCAGTTTACGTGGGGGACTTCTCAATCAGCCCCAGCATTTT	CASSLRGGLLNQPQHF
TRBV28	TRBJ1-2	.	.	TGTGCCAGCAGTTTAGCGGGATCCGCGGGCTATGGCTACACCTTC	CASSLAGSAGYGYTF
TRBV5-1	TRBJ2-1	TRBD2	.	TGCGCCAGCAGCTTGGGACTAGCGCTCTACAATGAGCAGTTCTTC	CASSLGLALYNEQFF
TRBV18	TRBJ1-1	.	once	TGTGCCAGCTCAGCGATAGGACAAGGGAACACTGAAGCTTTCTTT	CASSAIGQGNTEAFF
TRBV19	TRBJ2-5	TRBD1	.	TGTGCCAGTAAGCAGGGGGCGAGGTGGCAAGAGACCCAGTACTTC	CASKQGARWQETQYF
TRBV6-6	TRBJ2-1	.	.	TGTGCCACCATAGGGAGTCCCACGGCAGATGAGCAGTTCTTC	CATIGSPTADEQFF
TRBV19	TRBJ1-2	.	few	TGTGCCAGTACCACCTCCCCCAGGGCGGTTGCCTATGGCTACACCTTC	CASTTSPRAVAYGYTF
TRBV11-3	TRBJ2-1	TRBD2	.	TGTGCCAGCAGCTTCTCCGGGACTAGCGGGACCAATGAGCAGTTCTTC	CASSFSGTSGTNEQFF
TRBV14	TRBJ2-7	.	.	TGTGCCAGCAGCTATAGCTCCTACGAGCAGTACTTC	CASSYSSYEQYF
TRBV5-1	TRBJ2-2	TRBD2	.	TGCGCCAGCAGCCCCCAAGGCGGGGGCGGGGAGCTGTTTTTT	CASSPQGGGGELFF
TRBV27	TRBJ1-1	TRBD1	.	TGTGCCAGCAGGATAAGGGGACAGGGGTCGACGAACACTGAAGCTTTCTTT	CASRIRGQGSTNTEAFF